A single sample is the source of the 11 T cell receptor beta chains below, sequenced in a study of blood T cell repertoires in COVID-19. Sequenced by immunoSEQ multiplex PCR; TCRdb stores in-frame clones only, minus some. The repertoire includes 400,000 to 500,000 clones, about 88% of them detected once, and roughly 1.4% sits in the top ten. Source material: PBMCs or T cells enriched from blood (not recorded which). Receptors were obtained from a woman aged 18-29 years who had been exposed to COVID-19.

This clone has a handful of counts. The junction does not match germline at one end; this may be a read error. This chain connects TRBV7-9 to TRBJ1-4; 7 positions agree with TRBD1. This CDR3 has 15 residues. Germline CDR1 reads SEHNR; CDR2 reads FQNEAQ (reference sequence). This CDR3 reads CASSLEQGPAEKLFF. The CDR3 DNA reads TGTGCCAGCAGTTTAGAACAGGGGCCGGCTGAAAAACTGTTTTTT.

The gene calls are TRBV27 and TRBJ2-7, with D maybe TRBD2 (6 bases). Germline CDR1 MNHEY, CDR2 SMNVEV (reference sequence). This CDR3 region has 14 residues. V was cut by 4 bases and J by 4 bases, with 14 bases left in between. For the CDR3, the DNA is TGTGCCAGCAGTTCACTAACGGCGGGGTACGAGCAGTACTTC. It encodes CASSSLTAGYEQYF.

This rearrangement joins TRBV6-1 to TRBJ2-7, with D hard to call. The germline V gene has CDR1 MNHNS and CDR2 SASEGT. V was pared by 3 bases and J by 3 bases, with 3 bases between. CDR3 size: 11 residues. CDR3 region: CASSDGYEQYF. The CDR3 bases are TGTGCCAGCAGTGACGGCTACGAGCAGTACTTC.

V usage is TRBV11-2 and J usage is TRBJ2-7; 7 bases align to TRBD2. This CDR3 is 16 amino acids long. The germline V gene has CDR1 SGHAT and CDR2 FQNNGV. J lost 3 bases, V lost 6 bases, and 14 bases had no gene match. Written as DNA, the CDR3 is TGTGCCAGCAGGGACCGAGGGAGGGTGGAGGTCTACGAGCAGTACTTC. Its translation is CASRDRGRVEVYEQYF.

The CDR3 is CASSEASGKGRNEQFF. Here the CDR3 DNA reads TGTGCCAGCAGTGAAGCTAGCGGGAAAGGTCGGAATGAGCAGTTCTTC. The V gene is TRBV6-1, the J gene TRBJ2-1; 8 bases align to TRBD2. V dropped 0 bases and J dropped 7; count of bases not matched to a gene: 8. Germline CDR1 reads MNHNS; CDR2 reads SASEGT. CDR3 length equals 16 residues.

This chain connects TRBV11-2 to TRBJ2-7; TRBD2 matches at 11 bases. Per the germline V gene, CDR1 is SGHAT and CDR2 is FQNNGV. This CDR3 has 15 amino acids. Trimming took 4 bases from V and 3 from J; bases not matched to a gene: 5. The chain's CDR3 is CASSSGLAENYEQYF. CDR3 in DNA: TGTGCCAGCAGCTCGGGACTAGCGGAAAACTACGAGCAGTACTTC.

This chain uses TRBV6-5 with TRBJ2-6; D is perhaps TRBD2 (6 bases). Germline CDR1 is MNHEY and CDR2 is SVGAGI. The CDR3 extends over 15 amino acids. The germline V and J ends were trimmed by 10 bases and 5 bases, with 18 bases remaining between them. The CDR3 spells CANSPTSLRANVLTF. CDR3 nucleotide sequence: TGTGCCAACTCGCCGACTAGTCTAAGGGCCAACGTCCTGACTTTC.

Details on this clone: Other DNA sequences in the same sample also yield this CDR3. J is TRBJ2-7 and V is TRBV11-2, with TRBD1 matching over 10 bases. CDR1 is SGHAT and CDR2 is FQNNGV in the germline V gene. V was pared by 5 bases and J by 2 bases, with 6 bases of the junction left unmatched. This CDR3 is 15 amino acids long. CDR3 residues: CASSPPGQGPYEQYF. The DNA for the CDR3 is TGTGCCAGCAGCCCGCCGGGACAGGGGCCCTACGAGCAGTACTTC.

In its sample, this clone was seen a few times. The chain uses TRBV5-1 and TRBJ2-7; 10 bases agree with TRBD2. The V and J ends lost 4 bases and 1 base, in that order; junction bases with no gene match: 23. This CDR3 is 21 amino acids long. The germline V gene encodes CDR1 SGHRS and CDR2 YFSETQ. The CDR3, as DNA: TGCGCCAGCAGCCATCGAAGTGGGCCTAGCGGGAGAGGCGGATCTTCCTACGAGCAGTACTTC. Its protein product is CASSHRSGPSGRGGSSYEQYF.

The table lists this clone with a few counts. This sequence joins TRBV12-3 or TRBV12-4 and TRBJ2-1, with D hard to call. The CDR3 is 10 residues long. Trimming pared 6 bases from V and 5 bases from J, leaving 2 bases between. CDR3 sequence: CASSNNEQFF. CDR3 nucleotide sequence: TGTGCCAGCAGCAACAATGAGCAGTTCTTC.

This clone is a singleton in its sample. Sequence at one end of the junction differs from germline and may be a read error. The chain carries TRBV3-1 (or the pseudogene TRBV3-2) and TRBJ1-6; no reliable D call. Germline V CDR1 and CDR2: LGHDT, YNNKEL (reference sequence). This CDR3 is 9 amino acids long. CDR3 sequence reads: CASSQIRNF. CDR3 in DNA: TGTGCCAGCAGCCAAATCCGTAACTTT.